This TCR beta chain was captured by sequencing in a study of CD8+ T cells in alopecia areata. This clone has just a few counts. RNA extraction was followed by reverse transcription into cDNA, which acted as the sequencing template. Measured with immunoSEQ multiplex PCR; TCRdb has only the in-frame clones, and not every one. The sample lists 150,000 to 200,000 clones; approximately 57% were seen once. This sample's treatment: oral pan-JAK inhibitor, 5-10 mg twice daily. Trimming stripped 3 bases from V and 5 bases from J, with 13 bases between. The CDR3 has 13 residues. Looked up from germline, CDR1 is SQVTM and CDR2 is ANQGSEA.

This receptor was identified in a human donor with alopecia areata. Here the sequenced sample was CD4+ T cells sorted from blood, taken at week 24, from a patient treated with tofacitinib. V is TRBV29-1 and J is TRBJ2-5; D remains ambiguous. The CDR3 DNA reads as TGCAGCGTTGAGTTCCGAAGGTTGGAGACCCAGTACTTC. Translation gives CSVEFRRLETQYF.